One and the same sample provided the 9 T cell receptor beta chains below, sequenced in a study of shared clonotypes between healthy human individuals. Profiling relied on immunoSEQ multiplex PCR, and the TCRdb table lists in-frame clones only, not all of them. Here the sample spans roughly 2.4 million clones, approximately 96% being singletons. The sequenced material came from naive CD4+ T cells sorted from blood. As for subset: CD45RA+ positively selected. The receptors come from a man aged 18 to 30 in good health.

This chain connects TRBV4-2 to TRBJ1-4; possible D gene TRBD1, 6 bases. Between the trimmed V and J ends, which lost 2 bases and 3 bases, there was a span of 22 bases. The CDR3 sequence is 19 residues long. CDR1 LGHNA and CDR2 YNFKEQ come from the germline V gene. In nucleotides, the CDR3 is TGTGCCAGCAGCCAAATAGGTTCGGTCGTGGGGGCTTCTAATGAAAAACTGTTTTTT. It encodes CASSQIGSVVGASNEKLFF.

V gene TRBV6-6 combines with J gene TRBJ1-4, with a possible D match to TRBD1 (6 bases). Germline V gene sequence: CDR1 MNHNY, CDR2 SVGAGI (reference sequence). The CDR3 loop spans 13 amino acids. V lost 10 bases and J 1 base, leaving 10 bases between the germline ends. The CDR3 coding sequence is TGTGCCATGCAACAGGGAACTAATGAAAAACTGTTTTTT. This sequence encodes CAMQQGTNEKLFF.

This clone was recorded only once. The CDR3 reads CASSYSGTAVDEQYF. The CDR3 bases are TGTGCCAGCAGTTACTCGGGGACCGCCGTGGACGAGCAGTACTTC. This chain connects TRBV6-6 to TRBJ2-7, with D perhaps given as TRBD1 or TRBD2 (5 bases each). From germline, CDR1 is MNHNY and CDR2 SVGAGI (reference sequence). Trimming pared 0 bases from V and 5 bases from J, leaving 14 bases between. The CDR3 runs to 15 residues.

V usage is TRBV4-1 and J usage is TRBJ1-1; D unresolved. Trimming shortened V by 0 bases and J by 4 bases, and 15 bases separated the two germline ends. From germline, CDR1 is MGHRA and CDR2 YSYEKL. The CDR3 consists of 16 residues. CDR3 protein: CASSQDQGIRATEAFF. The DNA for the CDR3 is TGCGCCAGCAGCCAAGATCAAGGGATTCGGGCCACTGAAGCTTTCTTT.

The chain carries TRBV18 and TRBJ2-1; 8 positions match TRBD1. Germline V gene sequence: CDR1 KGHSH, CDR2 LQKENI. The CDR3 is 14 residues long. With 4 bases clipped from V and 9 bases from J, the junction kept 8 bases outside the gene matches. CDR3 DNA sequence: TGTGCCAGCTCACTGAGGACAGGGTCTAGTGAGCAGTTCTTC. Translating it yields CASSLRTGSSEQFF.

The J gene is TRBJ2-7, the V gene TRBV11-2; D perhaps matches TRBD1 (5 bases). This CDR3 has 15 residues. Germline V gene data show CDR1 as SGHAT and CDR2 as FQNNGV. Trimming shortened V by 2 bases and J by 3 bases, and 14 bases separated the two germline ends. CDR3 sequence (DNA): TGTGCCAGCAGCTTATCTTCCGGCAGGGACTACGAGCAGTACTTC. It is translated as CASSLSSGRDYEQYF.

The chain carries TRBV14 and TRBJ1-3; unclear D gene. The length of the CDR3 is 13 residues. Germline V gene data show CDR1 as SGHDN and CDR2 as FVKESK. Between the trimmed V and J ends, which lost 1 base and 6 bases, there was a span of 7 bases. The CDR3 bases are TGTGCCAGCAGCCAAGCCGTAGAAAACACCATATATTTT. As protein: CASSQAVENTIYF.

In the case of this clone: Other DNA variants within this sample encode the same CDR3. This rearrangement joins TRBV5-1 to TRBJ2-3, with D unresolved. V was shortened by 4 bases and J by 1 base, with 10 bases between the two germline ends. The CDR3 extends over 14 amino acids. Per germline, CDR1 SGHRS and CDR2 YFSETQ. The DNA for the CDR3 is TGCGCCAGCAGCCCAGTTCGGGGCACAGATACGCAGTATTTT. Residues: CASSPVRGTDTQYF.

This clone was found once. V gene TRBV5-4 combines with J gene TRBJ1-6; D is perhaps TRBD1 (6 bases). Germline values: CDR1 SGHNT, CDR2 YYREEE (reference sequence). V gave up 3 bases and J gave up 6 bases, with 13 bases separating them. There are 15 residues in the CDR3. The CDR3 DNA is TGTGCCAGCAGCTCAACAGGGCTCGGTAATTCACCCCTCCACTTT. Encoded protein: CASSSTGLGNSPLHF.